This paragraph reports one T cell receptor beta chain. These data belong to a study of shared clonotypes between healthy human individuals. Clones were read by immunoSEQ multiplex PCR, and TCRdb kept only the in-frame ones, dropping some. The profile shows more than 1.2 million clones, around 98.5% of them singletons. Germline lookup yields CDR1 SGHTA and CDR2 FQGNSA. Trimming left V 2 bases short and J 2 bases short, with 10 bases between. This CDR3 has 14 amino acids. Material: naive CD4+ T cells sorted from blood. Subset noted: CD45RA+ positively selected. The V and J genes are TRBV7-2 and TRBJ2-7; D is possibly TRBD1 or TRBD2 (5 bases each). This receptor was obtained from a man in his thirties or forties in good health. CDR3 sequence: CASSLFMGAYEQYF. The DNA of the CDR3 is TGTGCCAGCAGCTTATTTATGGGGGCCTACGAGCAGTACTTC.